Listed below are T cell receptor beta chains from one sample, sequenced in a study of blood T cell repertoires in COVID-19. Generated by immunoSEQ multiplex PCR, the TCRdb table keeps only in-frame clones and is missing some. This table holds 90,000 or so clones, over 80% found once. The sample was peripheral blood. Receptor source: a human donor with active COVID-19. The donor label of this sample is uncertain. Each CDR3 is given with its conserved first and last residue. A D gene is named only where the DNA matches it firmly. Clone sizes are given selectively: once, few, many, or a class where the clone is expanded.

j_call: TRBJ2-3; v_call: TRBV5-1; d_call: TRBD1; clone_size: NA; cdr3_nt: TGCGCCAGCAGCTTCTCAATTCCCGGGACAGGCACAGATACGCAGTATTTT; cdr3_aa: CASSFSIPGTGTDTQYF
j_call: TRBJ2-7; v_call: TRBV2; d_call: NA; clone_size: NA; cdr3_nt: TGTGCCAGCAGGAGACCTGGACAGATGAAAGCCTACGAGCAGTACTTC; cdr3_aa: CASRRPGQMKAYEQYF
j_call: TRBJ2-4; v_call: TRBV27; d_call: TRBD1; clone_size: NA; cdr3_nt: TGTGCCAGCAGTTCAACGCCCGGGACAGGGGCCTACATAGCCAAAAACATTCAGTACTTC; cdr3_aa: CASSSTPGTGAYIAKNIQYF
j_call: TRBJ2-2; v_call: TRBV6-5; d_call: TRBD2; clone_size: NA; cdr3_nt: TGTGCCAGCAGCCTAGCGGGGGGCGCCGGGGAGCTGTTTTTT; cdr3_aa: CASSLAGGAGELFF
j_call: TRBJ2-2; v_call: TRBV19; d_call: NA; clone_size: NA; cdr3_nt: TGTGCCAGTCGGGGGTCAGGGGAGCTGTTTTTT; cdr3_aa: CASRGSGELFF
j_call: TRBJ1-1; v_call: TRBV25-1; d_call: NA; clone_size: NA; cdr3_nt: TGTGCCAGCAGTGAATATACGGGGACTGGGAAGAACACTGAAGCTTTCTTT; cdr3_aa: CASSEYTGTGKNTEAFF
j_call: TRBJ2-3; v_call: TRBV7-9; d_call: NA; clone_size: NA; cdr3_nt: TGTGCCAGCAGCTTTGAACAGGGAGGCACAGATACGCAGTATTTT; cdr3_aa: CASSFEQGGTDTQYF
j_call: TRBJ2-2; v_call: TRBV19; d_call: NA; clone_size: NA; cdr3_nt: TGTGCCAGTAGTATTGGATTCGGAGGCGGGGAGCTGTTTTTT; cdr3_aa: CASSIGFGGGELFF
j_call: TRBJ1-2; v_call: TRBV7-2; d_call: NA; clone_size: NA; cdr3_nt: TGTGCCAGCAGCTTAGGCCCGGACACTGGGAAGGGCTACACCTTC; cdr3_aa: CASSLGPDTGKGYTF
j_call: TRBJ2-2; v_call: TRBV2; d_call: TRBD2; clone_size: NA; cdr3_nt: TGTGCCAGCAGCCTACTCAATAGCGGGGGGGCCTCCACCGGGGAGCTGTTTTTT; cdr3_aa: CASSLLNSGGASTGELFF
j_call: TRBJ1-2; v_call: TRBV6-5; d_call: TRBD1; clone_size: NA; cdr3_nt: TGTGCCAGCAGGCGAACAGGGGGTGGCTACACCTTC; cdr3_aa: CASRRTGGGYTF
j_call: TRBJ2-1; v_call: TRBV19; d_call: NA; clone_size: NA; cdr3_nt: TGTGCCAGTAGTCAACAGGTGGGCCCGGATTTAGACAATGAGCAGTTCTTC; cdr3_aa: CASSQQVGPDLDNEQFF
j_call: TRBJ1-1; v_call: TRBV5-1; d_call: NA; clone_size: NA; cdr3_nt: TGCGCCAGCAAGGAGGGATTGAACACTGAAGCTTTCTTT; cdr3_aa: CASKEGLNTEAFF
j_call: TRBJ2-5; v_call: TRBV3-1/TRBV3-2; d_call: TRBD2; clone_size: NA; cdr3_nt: TGTGCCAGCAGCCCCCCTAGCGGGGGGCGGGAGACCCAGTACTTC; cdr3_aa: CASSPPSGGRETQYF
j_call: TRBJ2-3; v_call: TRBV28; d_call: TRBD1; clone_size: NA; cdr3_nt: TGTGCCAGCAGTTTCTTCGGCCACCGTGGGACAGGGGTGGGCACAGATACGCAGTATTTT; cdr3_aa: CASSFFGHRGTGVGTDTQYF
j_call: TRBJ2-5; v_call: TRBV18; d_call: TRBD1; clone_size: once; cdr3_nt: TGTGCCAGCTCACCTCCAGGACAGGGGGCGTTTTGGTCGGAGACCCAGTACTTC; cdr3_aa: CASSPPGQGAFWSETQYF
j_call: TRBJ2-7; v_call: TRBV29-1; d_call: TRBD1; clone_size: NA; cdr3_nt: TGCAGCGTTGAGGAGAGGGGGCGCGACGAGCAGTACTTC; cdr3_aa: CSVEERGRDEQYF
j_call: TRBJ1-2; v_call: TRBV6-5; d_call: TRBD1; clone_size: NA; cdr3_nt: TGTGCCAGCAGCGTGGGACAGTCTAACTATGGCTACACCTTC; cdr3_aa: CASSVGQSNYGYTF
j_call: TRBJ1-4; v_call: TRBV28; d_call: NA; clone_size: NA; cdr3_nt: TGTGCGAGTGAGGAGAGTGAAAAACTGTTTTTT; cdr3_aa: CASEESEKLFF
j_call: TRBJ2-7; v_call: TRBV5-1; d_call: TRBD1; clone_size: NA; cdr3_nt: TGCGCCAGCAGCTTCGGGACAGGGTCCTACGAGCAGTACTTC; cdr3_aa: CASSFGTGSYEQYF
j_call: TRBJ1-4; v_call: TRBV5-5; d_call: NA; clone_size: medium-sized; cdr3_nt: TGTGCCAGCAGCCGACGGGCGGCGGGTAATGAAAAACTGTTTTTT; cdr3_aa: CASSRRAAGNEKLFF
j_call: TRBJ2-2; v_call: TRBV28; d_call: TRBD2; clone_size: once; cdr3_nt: TGTGCCAGCAGTTTCCTAGGACTAGCGGGGGCCGGGGAGCTGTTTTTT; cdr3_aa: CASSFLGLAGAGELFF
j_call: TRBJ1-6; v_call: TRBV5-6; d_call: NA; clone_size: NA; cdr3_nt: TGTGCCAGCAGCTTGGGGTCAGGGTGGAATTCACCCCTCCACTTT; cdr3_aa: CASSLGSGWNSPLHF
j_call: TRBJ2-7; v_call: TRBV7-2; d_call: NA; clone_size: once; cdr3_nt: TGTGCCAGCAGCTTAAGGACAGCCTACGAGCAGTACTTC; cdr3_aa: CASSLRTAYEQYF
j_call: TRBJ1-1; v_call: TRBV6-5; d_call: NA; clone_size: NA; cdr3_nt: TGTGCCAGCGCCCGGGATCTAGTCGCTGAAGCTTTCTTT; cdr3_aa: CASARDLVAEAFF
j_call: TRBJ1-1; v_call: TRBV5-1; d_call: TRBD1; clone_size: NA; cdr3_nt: TGCGCCAGCAGCTTGGGGACAGGGAGGAACACTGAAGCTTTCTTT; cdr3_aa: CASSLGTGRNTEAFF
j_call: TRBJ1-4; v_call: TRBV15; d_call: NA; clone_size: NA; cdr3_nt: TGTGCCACCAGCAGAGAACAGGGAGGGAGTGAAAAACTGTTTTTT; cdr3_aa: CATSREQGGSEKLFF
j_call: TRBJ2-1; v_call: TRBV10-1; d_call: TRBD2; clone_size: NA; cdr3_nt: TGCGCCAGCAGTGACCCGGGGACTAGCGGGGGGCCCTACAATGAGCAGTTCTTC; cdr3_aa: CASSDPGTSGGPYNEQFF
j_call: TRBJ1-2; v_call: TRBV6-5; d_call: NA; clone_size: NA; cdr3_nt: TGTGCCAGCACCACGGGGGGGAATGGCTACACCTTC; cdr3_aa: CASTTGGNGYTF
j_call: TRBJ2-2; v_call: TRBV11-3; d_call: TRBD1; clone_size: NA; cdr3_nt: TGTGCCAGCAGCTTTACAGGGGACACCGGGGAGCTGTTTTTT; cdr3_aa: CASSFTGDTGELFF
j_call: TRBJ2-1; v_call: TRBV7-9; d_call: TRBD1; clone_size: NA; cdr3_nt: TGTGCCAGCAGCTTAGCCTCCACAGGGGGCAGTGAGCAGTTCTTC; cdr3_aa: CASSLASTGGSEQFF
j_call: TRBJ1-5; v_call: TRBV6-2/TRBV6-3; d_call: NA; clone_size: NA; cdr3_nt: TGTGCCAGCAGTTACTACCCCCGGGACGGGGGGCATCGGCCCCAGCATTTT; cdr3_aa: CASSYYPRDGGHRPQHF
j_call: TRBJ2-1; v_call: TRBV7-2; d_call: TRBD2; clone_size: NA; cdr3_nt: TGTGCCAGCAGCTTAGCGACGGGGCCGGGGGGGAATGAGCAGTTCTTC; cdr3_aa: CASSLATGPGGNEQFF
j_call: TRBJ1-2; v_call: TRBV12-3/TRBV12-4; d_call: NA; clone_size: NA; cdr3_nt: TGTGCCAGCAGCCCCGTTACTAACTATGGCTACACCTTC; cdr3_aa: CASSPVTNYGYTF
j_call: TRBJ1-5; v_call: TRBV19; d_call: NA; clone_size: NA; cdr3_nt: TGTGCCAGTAGTACGACTGGGTCCTTCGGAAATCAGCCCCAGCATTTT; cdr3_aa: CASSTTGSFGNQPQHF
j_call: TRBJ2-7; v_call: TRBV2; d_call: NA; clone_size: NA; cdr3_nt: TGTGCCAGCAGTGAAGTGGCTTATGAGCAGTACTTC; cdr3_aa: CASSEVAYEQYF
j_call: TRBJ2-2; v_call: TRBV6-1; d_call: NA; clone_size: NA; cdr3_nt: TGTGCCAGCAGTGAAAGGCAGGCGAACACCGGGGAGCTGTTTTTT; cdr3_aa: CASSERQANTGELFF
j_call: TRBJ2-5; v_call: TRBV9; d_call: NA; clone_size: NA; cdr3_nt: TGTGCCAGCAGCGTAGGCCGCGGGGGCTACCAAGAGACCCAGTACTTC; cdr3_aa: CASSVGRGGYQETQYF
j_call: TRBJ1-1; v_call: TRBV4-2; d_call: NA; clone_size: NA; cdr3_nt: TGTGCCAGCAGCCAGCGGGACACTGAAGCTTTCTTT; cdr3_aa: CASSQRDTEAFF
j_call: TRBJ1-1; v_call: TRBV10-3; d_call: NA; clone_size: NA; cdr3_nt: TGTGCCATCAGTGAACGAAAGGAGACTGAAGCTTTCTTT; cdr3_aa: CAISERKETEAFF
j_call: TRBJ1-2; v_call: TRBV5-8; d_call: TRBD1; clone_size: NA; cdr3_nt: TGTGCCAGCAGACAGGACAGGCACTATGGCTACACCTTC; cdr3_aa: CASRQDRHYGYTF
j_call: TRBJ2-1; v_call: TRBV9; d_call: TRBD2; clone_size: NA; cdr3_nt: TGTGCCAGCAGCGTTATTGTTAGCGGGAGTGAGCAGTTCTTC; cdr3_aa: CASSVIVSGSEQFF
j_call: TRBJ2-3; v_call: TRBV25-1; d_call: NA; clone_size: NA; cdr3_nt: TGTGCCAGCAGTGAGCTCAGGGGTGAACCAGATACGCAGTATTTT; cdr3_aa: CASSELRGEPDTQYF
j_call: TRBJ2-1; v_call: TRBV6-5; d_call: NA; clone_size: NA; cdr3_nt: TGTGCCAGCAAGCCGGGGAATGAGCAGTTCTTC; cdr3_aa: CASKPGNEQFF
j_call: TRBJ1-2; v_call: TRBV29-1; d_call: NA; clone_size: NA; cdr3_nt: TGCAGCGTTGACCTGCACTCCCCGCTATATGGCTACACCTTC; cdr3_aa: CSVDLHSPLYGYTF
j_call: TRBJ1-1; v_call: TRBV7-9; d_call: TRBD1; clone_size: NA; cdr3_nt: TGTGCCAGCAGCTTAGGGTTGGGACAGGACGAAGCTTTCTTT; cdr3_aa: CASSLGLGQDEAFF
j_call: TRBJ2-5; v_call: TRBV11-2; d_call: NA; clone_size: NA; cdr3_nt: TGTGCCAGCAGCTTCGGTGGGGGCGCCCAAGAGACCCAGTACTTC; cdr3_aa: CASSFGGGAQETQYF
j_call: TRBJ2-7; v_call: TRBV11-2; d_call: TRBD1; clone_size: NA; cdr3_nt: TGTGCCAGCAGCTTAGATTTTTGGATGGGACAGGGGTCGGGTAACGAGCAGTACTTC; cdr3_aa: CASSLDFWMGQGSGNEQYF
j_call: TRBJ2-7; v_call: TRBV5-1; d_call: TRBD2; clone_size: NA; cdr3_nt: TGCGCCAGCAGATTTGTAGCGGGGGACTACTACGAGCAGTACTTC; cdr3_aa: CASRFVAGDYYEQYF